Presented here are 8 T cell receptor beta chains from one specimen sequenced in a study of blood T cell repertoires in COVID-19. Repertoires were generated with immunoSEQ multiplex PCR, while TCRdb's copy carries only in-frame clones and drops some. The sample shows roughly 120,000 clones, approximately 78% of them seen only once. Specimen: peripheral blood. The receptors derive from a man aged 65 to 85 with acute or convalescent COVID-19.

This clone was found a few times. The chain couples TRBV5-6 to TRBJ2-7; 7 nucleotides line up with TRBD1. The CDR3 is made up of 13 amino acids. The V segment lost 7 bases and the J segment 2 bases; nucleotides outside the gene matches: 6. CDR1 and CDR2 from the germline V gene are SGHDT and YYEEEE. The CDR3 sequence is CASSRDRTYEQYF. CDR3 nucleotides: TGTGCCAGCTCCCGGGACAGAACCTACGAGCAGTACTTC.

CDR3 in amino acids: CASSLGTGTYEQYF. The DNA for the CDR3 is TGCGCCAGCAGCTTGGGGACAGGAACCTACGAGCAGTACTTC. The chain is built from TRBV5-1 and TRBJ2-7; 7 bases are shared with TRBD1. Germline V CDR1 and CDR2: SGHRS, YFSETQ. CDR3 length: 14 residues. V was pared by 0 bases and J by 2 bases, with 2 bases of the junction left unmatched.

Only one count was recorded for this clone. The chain joins TRBV10-3 to TRBJ1-4; D not resolved. The ends were cut back, 5 bases at V and 6 bases at J, with 13 bases in the middle. Germline CDR1 reads ENHRY; CDR2 reads SYGVKD. This CDR3 spans 14 amino acids. The CDR3 protein is CAISSRDTDEKLFF. CDR3 sequence (DNA): TGTGCCATCAGTTCCCGTGACACCGATGAAAAACTGTTTTTT.

In DNA form, the CDR3 reads TGTGCCTGGAGTAGGGGTTATAGCAATCAGCCCCAGCATTTT. Protein: CAWSRGYSNQPQHF. The genes are TRBV30 and TRBJ1-5, with D perhaps matching TRBD1 (5 bases). Germline assignment: CDR1 GTSNPN and CDR2 SVGIG (reference sequence). Trimming took 2 bases from V and 0 from J, leaving 8 bases between them. The CDR3 loop spans 14 amino acids.

This clone was observed once. This rearrangement joins TRBV9 to TRBJ1-4; 7 positions match TRBD1. This CDR3 has 17 residues. The ends lost 4 bases at V and 0 bases at J; junction bases unmatched: 9. Germline V CDR1 and CDR2: SGDLS, YYNGEE. CDR3 sequence: CASSPGTALSTNEKLFF. CDR3 nucleotide sequence: TGTGCCAGCAGCCCGGGGACAGCACTCTCAACTAATGAAAAACTGTTTTTT.

The rearrangement uses TRBV30 and TRBJ2-5; D possibly corresponds to TRBD1 (5 bases). V was clipped by 2 bases and J by 0 bases, with 7 bases between them. The germline gives CDR1 GTSNPN, CDR2 SVGIG (reference sequence). CDR3 length: 13 amino acids. CDR3 loop: CAWSTGHQETQYF. The CDR3 DNA reads as TGTGCCTGGAGTACAGGCCACCAAGAGACCCAGTACTTC.

The chain recombines TRBV6-5 with TRBJ1-1; the D is unclear. The CDR3 is 15 amino acids. CDR1 is MNHEY and CDR2 is SVGAGI in the germline V gene. V lost 6 bases and J 0 bases, leaving 14 bases between the germline ends. CDR3 coding DNA: TGTGCCAGCAGAAACTCCAGGCTTATGAACACTGAAGCTTTCTTT. Encoded protein: CASRNSRLMNTEAFF.

There are a few counts of this clone. The rearrangement joins TRBV3-1 (or the pseudogene TRBV3-2) to TRBJ2-7, with TRBD1 matching 9 bases. Germline loops: CDR1 LGHDT, CDR2 YNNKEL (reference sequence). The ends lost 4 bases at V and 5 bases at J; junction bases unmatched: 12. The CDR3 covers 16 residues. CDR3 nucleotide sequence: TGTGCCAGCAGCCCAATTACTTCGGGACAGGGCGACGAGCAGTACTTC. Protein sequence: CASSPITSGQGDEQYF.